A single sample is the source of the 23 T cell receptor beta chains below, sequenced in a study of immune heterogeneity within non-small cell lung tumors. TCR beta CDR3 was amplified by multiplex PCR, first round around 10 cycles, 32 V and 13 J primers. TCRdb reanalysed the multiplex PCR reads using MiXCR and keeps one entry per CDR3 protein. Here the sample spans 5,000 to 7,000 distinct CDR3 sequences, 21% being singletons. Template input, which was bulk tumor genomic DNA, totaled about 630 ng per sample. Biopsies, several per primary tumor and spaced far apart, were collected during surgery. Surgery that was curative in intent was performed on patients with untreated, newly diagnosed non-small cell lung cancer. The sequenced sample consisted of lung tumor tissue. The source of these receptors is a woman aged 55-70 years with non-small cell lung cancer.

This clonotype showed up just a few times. The CDR3 sequence is CASSVGTGRASGNTIYF. In nucleotides, the CDR3 is TGTGCCAGCAGCGTTGGGACAGGGAGGGCCTCTGGAAACACCATATATTTT. V and J are TRBV9 and TRBJ1-3; 9 bases match TRBD1. V shed 2 bases, J shed 0 bases, and the junction held 6 bases outside the gene matches. CDR1 and CDR2 from the germline V gene are SGDLS and YYNGEE. The CDR3 runs 17 residues.

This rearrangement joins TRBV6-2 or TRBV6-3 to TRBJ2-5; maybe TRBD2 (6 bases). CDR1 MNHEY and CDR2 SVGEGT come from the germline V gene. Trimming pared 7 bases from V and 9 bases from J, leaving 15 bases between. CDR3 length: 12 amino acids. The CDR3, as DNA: TGTGCCAGCACTCCGGTGGGGGAGGCCCAGTACTTC. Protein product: CASTPVGEAQYF.

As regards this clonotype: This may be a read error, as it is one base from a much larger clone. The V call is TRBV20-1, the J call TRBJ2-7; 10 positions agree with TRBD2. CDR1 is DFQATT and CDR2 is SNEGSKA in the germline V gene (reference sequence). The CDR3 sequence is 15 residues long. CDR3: CSARSAGGPSYDQYF. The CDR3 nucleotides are TGCAGTGCTAGGTCAGCGGGAGGGCCTTCCTACGATCAGTACTTC.

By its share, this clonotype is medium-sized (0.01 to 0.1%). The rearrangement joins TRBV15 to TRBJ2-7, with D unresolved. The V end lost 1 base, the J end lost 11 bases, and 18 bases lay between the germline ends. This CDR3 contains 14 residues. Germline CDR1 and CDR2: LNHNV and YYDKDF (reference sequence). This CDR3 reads CATSRVYGSPTEYF. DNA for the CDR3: TGTGCCACCAGCAGAGTCTACGGTTCCCCAACGGAGTACTTC.

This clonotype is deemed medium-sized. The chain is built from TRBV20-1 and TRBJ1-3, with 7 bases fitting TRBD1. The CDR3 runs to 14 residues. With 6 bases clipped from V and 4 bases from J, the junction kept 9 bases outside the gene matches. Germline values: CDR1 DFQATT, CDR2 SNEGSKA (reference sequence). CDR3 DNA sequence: TGCAGTGCCGAAAAAGGGGGCACGGGAAACACCATATATTTT. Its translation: CSAEKGGTGNTIYF.

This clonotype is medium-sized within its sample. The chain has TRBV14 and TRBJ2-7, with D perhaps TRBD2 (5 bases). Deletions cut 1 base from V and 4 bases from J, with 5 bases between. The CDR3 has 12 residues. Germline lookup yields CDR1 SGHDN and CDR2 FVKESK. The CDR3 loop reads CASSQGGYEQYF. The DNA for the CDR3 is TGTGCCAGCAGCCAAGGAGGGTACGAGCAGTACTTC.

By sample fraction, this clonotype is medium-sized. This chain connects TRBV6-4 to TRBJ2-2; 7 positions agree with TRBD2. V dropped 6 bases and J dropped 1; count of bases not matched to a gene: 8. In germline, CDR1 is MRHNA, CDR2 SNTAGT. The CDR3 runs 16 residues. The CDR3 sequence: CASRNTRTRNTGELFF. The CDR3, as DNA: TGTGCCAGCAGAAATACTAGGACTAGGAACACCGGGGAGCTGTTTTTT.

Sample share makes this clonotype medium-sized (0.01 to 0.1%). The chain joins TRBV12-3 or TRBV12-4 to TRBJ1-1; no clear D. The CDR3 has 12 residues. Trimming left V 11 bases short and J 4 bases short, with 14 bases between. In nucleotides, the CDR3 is TGTGCCGGCCTAACCGATGGCACTGAAGCTTTCTTT. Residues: CAGLTDGTEAFF.

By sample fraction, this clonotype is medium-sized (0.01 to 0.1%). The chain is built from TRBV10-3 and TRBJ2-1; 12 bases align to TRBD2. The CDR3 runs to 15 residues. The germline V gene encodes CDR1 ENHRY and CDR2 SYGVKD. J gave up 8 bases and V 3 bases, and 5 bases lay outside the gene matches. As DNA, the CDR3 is TGTGCCATCAGTGATCGTCTAGCGGGGGGGGATGAGCAGTTCTTC. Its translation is CAISDRLAGGDEQFF.

CDR3: CAWRVTNTIYF. For the CDR3, the DNA is TGTGCCTGGAGGGTCACCAACACCATATATTTT. This rearrangement joins TRBV30 to TRBJ1-3; D not resolved. Germline CDR1 is GTSNPN and CDR2 is SVGIG (reference sequence). Between the trimmed V and J ends, which lost 3 bases and 7 bases, there was a span of 7 bases. This CDR3 has 11 residues.

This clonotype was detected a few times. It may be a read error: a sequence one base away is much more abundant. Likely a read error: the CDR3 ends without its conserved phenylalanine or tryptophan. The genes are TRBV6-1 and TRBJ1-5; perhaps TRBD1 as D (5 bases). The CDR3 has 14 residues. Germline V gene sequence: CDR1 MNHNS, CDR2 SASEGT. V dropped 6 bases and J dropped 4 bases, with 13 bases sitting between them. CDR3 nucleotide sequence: TGTGCCAGCAGACCGGCTTGGGGGAATCAGCCCCAGCATCTT. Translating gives CASRPAWGNQPQHL.

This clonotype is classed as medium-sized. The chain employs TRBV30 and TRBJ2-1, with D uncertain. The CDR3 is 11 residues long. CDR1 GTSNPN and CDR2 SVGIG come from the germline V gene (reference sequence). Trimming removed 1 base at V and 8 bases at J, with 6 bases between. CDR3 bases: TGTGCCTGGAGTGAAGTACATGAGCAGTTCTTC. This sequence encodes CAWSEVHEQFF.

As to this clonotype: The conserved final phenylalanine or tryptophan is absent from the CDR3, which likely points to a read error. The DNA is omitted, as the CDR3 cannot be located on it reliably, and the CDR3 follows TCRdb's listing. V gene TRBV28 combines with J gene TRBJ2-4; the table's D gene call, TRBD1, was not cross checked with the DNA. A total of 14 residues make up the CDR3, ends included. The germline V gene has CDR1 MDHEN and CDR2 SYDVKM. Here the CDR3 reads CASRGGVGRRYFGP.

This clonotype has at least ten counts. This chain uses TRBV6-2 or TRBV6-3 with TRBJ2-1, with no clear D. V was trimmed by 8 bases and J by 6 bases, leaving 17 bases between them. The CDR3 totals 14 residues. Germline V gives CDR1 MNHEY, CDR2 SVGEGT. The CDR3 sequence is CASHPPFRVNEQFF. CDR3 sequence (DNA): TGTGCCAGCCACCCCCCCTTTCGCGTCAATGAGCAGTTCTTC.

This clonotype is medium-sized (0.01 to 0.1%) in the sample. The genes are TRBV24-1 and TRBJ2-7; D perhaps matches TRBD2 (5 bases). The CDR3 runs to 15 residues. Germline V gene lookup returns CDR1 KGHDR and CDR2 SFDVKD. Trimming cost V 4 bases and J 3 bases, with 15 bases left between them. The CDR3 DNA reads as TGTGCCACCAGTGACCCCACTGGGAGCGACTACGAGCAGTACTTC. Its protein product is CATSDPTGSDYEQYF.

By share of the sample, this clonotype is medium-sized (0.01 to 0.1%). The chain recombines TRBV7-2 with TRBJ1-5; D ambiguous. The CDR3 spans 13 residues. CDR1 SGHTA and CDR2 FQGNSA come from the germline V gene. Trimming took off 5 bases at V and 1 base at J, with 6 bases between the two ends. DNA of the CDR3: TGTGCCAGCAGCAGCTGGAGCAATCAGCCCCAGCATTTT. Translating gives CASSSWSNQPQHF.

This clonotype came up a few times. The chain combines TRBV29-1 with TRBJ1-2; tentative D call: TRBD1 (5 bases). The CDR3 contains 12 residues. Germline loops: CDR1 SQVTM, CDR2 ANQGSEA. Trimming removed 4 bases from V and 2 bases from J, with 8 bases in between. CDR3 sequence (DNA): TGCAGCGTTGTCAGACAGAACTATGGCTACACCTTC. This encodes CSVVRQNYGYTF.

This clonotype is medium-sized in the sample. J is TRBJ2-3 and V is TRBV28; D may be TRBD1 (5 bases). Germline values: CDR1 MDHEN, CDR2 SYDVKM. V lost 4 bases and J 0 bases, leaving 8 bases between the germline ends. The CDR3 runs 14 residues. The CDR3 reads CASSYWTSTDTQYF. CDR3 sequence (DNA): TGTGCCAGCAGTTATTGGACAAGCACAGATACGCAGTATTTT.

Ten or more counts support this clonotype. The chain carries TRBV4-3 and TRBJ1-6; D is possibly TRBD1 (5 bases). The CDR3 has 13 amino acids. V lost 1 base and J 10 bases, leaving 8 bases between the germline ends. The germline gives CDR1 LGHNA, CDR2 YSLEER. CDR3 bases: TGCGCCAGCAGCCAAGTTGGGGACTCACCCCTCCACTTT. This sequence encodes CASSQVGDSPLHF.

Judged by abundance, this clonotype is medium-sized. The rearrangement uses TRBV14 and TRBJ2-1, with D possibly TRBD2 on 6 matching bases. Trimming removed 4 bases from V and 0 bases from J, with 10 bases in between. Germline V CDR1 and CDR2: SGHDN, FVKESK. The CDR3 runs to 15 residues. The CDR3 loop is CASSLGEVSYNEQFF. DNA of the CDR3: TGTGCCAGCAGCCTCGGGGAGGTCTCCTACAATGAGCAGTTCTTC.

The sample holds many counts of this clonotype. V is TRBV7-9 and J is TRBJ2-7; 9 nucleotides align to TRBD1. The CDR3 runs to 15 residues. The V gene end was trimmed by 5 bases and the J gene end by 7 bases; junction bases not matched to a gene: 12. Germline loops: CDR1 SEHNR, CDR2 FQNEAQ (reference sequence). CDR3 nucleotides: TGTGCCAGCAGCCGCTCCGGGACAGGGTTTGGGGAGCAGTACTTC. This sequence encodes CASSRSGTGFGEQYF. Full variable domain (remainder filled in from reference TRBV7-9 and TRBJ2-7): DTGVSQNPRHKITKRGQNVTFRCDPISEHNRLYWYRQTLGQGPEFLTYFQNEAQLEKSRLLSDRFSAERPKGSFSTLEIQRTEQGDSAMYLCASSRSGTGFGEQYFGPGTRLTVT.

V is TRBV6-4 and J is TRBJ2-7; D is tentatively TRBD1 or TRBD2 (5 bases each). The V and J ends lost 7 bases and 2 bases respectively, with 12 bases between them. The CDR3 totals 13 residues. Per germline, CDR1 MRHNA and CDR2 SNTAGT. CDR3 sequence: CASTAGTAYEQYF. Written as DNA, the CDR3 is TGTGCCAGCACCGCCGGGACCGCCTACGAGCAGTACTTC.

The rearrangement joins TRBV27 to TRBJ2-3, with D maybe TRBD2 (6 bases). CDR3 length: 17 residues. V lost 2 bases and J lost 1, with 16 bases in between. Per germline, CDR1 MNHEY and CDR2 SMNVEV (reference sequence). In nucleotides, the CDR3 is TGTGCCAGCAGTTTAATGGGACTTGGGTCGGGCACAGATACGCAGTATTTT. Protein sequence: CASSLMGLGSGTDTQYF.